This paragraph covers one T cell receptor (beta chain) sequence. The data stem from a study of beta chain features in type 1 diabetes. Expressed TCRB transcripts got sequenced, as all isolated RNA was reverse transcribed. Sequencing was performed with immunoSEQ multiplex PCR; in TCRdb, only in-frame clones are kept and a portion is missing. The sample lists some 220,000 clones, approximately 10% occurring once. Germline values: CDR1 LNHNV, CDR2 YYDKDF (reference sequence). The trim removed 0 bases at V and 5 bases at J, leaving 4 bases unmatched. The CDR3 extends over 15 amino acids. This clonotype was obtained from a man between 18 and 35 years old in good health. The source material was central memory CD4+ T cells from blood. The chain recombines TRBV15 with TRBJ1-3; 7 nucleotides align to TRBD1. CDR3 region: CATSRDRDSRNTIYF. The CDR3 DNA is TGTGCCACCAGCAGAGATCGGGACAGTCGAAACACCATATATTTT.